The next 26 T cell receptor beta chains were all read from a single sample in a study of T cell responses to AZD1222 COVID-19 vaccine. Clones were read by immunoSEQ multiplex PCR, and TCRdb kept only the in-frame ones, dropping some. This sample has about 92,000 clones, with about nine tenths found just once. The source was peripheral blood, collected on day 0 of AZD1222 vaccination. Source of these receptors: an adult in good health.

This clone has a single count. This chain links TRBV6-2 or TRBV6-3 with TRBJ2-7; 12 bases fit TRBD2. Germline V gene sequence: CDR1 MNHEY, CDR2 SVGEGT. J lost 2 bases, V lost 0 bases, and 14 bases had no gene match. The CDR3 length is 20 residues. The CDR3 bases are TGTGCCAGCAGTTACTCGATCCCCGGACTAGCGGGGACCCGGACCTACGAGCAGTACTTC. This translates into CASSYSIPGLAGTRTYEQYF.

The CDR3 DNA reads TGCGCCAGCAGCTTAACAGAGAATTCACCCCTCCACTTT. This translates into CASSLTENSPLHF. The V and J genes are TRBV5-1 and TRBJ1-6, with D unresolved. V was cut by 2 bases and J by 7 bases, with 7 bases left in between. The CDR3 is 13 amino acids. Germline CDR1 and CDR2: SGHRS and YFSETQ.

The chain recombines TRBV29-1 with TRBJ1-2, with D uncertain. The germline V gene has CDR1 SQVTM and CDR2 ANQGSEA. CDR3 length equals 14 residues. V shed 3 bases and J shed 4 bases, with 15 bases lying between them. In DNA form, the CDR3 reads TGCAGCGTTGAGGCAGACCCAAATTTCTATGGCTACACCTTC. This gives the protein CSVEADPNFYGYTF. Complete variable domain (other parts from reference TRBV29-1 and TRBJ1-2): SAVISQKPSRDICQRGTSLTIQCQVDSQVTMMFWYRQQPGQSLTLIATANQGSEATYESGFVIDKFPISRPNLTFSTLTVSNMSPEDSSIYLCSVEADPNFYGYTFGSGTRLTVV.

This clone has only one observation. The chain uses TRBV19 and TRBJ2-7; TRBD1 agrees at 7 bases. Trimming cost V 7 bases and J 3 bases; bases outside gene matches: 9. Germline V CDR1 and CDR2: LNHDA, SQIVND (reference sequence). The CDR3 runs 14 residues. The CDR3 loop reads CASTPGTALYEQYF. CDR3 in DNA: TGTGCCAGTACCCCCGGGACAGCACTCTACGAGCAGTACTTC.

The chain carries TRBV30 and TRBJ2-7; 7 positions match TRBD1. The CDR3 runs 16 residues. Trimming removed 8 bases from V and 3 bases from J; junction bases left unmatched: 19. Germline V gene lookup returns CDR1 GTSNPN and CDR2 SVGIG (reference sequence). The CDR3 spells CALTNEADRPNYEQYF. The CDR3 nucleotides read TGTGCCCTCACTAACGAGGCGGACAGGCCAAACTACGAGCAGTACTTC.

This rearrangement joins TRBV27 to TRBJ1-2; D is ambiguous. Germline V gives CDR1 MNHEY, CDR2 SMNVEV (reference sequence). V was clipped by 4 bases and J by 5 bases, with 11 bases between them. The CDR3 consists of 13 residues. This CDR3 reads CASSSRPIYGYTF. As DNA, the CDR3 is TGTGCCAGCAGTTCACGACCCATTTATGGCTACACCTTC.

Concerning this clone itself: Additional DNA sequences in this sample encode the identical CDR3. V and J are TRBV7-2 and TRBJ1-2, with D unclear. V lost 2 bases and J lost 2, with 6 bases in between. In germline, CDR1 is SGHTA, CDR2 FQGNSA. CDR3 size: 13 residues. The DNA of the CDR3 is TGTGCCAGCAGCTTAAGTCTCAACTATGGCTACACCTTC. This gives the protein CASSLSLNYGYTF.

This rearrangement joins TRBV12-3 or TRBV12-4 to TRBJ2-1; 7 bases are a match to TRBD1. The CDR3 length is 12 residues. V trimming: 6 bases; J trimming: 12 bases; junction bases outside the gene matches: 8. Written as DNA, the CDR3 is TGTGCCAGCAGAACCTCTGACAGGGCGCAGTTCTTC. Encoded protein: CASRTSDRAQFF.

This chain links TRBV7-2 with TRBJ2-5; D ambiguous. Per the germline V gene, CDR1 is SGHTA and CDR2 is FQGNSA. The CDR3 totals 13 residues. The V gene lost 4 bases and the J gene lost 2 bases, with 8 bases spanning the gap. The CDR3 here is CASSSFVQETQYF. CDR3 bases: TGTGCCAGCAGCTCATTCGTTCAAGAGACCCAGTACTTC.

CDR3 protein: CASSKVGSNQPQHF. The CDR3 DNA follows: TGTGCCAGTAGTAAAGTGGGGAGCAATCAGCCCCAGCATTTT. The J gene is TRBJ1-5, the V gene TRBV19; D gene uncertain. Looked up from germline, CDR1 is LNHDA and CDR2 is SQIVND (reference sequence). Trimming took off 4 bases at V and 1 base at J, with 8 bases between the two ends. This CDR3 comprises 14 residues.

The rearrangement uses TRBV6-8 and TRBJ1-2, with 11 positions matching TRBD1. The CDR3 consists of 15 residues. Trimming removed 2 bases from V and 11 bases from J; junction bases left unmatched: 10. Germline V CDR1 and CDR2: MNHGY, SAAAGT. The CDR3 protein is CASSYAGQGADWYTF. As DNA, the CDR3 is TGTGCCAGCAGTTACGCAGGACAGGGGGCGGATTGGTACACCTTC.

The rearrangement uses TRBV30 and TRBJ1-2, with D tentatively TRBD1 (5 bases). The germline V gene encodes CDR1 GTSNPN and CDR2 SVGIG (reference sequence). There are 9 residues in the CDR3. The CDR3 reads CPRVDGYTF. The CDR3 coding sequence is TGTCCCAGGGTTGATGGCTACACCTTC. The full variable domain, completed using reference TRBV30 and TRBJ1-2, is SQTIHQWPATLVQPVGSPLSLECTVEGTSNPNLYWYRQAAGRGLQLLFYSVGIGQISSEVPQNLSASRPQDRQFILSSKKLLLSDSGFYLCPRVDGYTFGSGTRLTVV.

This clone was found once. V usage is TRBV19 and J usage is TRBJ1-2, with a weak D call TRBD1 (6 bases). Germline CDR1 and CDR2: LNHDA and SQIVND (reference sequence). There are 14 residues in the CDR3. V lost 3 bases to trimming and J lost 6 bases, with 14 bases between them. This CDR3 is CASSIPTGTHGYTF. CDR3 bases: TGTGCCAGTAGTATCCCAACAGGGACTCATGGCTACACCTTC.

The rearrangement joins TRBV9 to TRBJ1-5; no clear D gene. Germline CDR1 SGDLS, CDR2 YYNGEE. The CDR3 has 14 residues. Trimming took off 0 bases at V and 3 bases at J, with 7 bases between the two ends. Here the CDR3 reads CASSVGSLNQPQHF. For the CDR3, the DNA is TGTGCCAGCAGCGTAGGGTCACTCAATCAGCCCCAGCATTTT. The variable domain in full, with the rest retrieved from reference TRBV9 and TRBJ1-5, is DSGVTQTPKHLITATGQRVTLRCSPRSGDLSVYWYQQSLDQGLQFLIQYYNGEERAKGNILERFSAQQFPDLHSELNLSSLELGDSALYFCASSVGSLNQPQHFGDGTRLSIL.

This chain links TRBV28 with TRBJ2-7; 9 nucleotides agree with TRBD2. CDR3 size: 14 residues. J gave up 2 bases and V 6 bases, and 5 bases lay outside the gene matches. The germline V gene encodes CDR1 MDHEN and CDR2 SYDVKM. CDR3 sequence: CASRRGGAAYEQYF. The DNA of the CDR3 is TGTGCCAGCAGGCGCGGGGGGGCTGCCTACGAGCAGTACTTC.

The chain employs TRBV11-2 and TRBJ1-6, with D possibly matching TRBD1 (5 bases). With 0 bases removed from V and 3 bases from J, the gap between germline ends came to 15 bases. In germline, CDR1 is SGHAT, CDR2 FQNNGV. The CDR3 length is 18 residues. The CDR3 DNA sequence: TGTGCCAGCAGCTTAGAAGGGGTCAGCAGGGACTATAATTCACCCCTCCACTTT. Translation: CASSLEGVSRDYNSPLHF. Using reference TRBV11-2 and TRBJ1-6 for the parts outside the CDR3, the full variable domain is EAGVAQSPRYKIIEKRQSVAFWCNPISGHATLYWYQQILGQGPKLLIQFQNNGVVDDSQLPKDRFSAERLKGVDSTLKIQPAKLEDSAVYLCASSLEGVSRDYNSPLHFGNGTRLTVT.

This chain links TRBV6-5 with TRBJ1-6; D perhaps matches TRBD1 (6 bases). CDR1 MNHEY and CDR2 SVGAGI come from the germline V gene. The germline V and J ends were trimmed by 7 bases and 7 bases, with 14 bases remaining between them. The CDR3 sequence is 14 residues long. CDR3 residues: CASKGQGTNSPLHF. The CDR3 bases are TGTGCCAGCAAGGGGCAAGGGACAAATTCACCCCTCCACTTT.

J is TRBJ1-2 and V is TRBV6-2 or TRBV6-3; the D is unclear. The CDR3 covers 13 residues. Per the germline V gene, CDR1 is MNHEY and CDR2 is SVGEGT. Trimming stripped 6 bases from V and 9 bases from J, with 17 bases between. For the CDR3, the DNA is TGTGCCAGCAGCTTTACGTCCCCCCTCTGCTACACCTTC. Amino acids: CASSFTSPLCYTF.

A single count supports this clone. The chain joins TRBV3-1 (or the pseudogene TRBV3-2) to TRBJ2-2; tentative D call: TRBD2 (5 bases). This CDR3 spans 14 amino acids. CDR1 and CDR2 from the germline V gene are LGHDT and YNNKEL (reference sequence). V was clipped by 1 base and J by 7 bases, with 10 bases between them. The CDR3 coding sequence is TGTGCCAGCAGCCAAGTTCTTCGGGACGGGGAGCTGTTTTTT. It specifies CASSQVLRDGELFF.

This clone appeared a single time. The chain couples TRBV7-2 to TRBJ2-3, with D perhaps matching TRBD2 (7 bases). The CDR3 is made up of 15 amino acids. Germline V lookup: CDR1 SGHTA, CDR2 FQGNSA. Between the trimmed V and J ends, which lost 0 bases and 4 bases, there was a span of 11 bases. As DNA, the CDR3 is TGTGCCAGCAGCTTAGCGGGGGGGCTGGCAGATACGCAGTATTTT. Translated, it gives CASSLAGGLADTQYF.

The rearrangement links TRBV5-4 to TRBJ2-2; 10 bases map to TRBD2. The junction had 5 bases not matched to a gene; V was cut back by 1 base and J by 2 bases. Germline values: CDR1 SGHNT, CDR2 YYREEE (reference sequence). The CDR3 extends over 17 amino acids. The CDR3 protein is CASSLKLAGINTGELFF. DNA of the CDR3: TGTGCCAGCAGCTTGAAACTAGCGGGGATCAACACCGGGGAGCTGTTTTTT.

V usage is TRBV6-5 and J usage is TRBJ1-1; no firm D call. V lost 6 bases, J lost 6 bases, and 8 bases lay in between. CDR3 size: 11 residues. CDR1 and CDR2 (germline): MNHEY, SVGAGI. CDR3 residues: CASRRQAEAFF. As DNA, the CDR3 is TGTGCCAGCAGACGACAAGCTGAAGCTTTCTTT.

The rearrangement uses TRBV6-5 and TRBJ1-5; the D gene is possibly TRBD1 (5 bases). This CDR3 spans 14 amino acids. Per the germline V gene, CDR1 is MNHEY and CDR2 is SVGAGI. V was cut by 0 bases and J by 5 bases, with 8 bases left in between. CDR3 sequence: CASSYSGTDQPQHF. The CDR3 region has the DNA TGTGCCAGCAGTTACTCAGGGACGGATCAGCCCCAGCATTTT.

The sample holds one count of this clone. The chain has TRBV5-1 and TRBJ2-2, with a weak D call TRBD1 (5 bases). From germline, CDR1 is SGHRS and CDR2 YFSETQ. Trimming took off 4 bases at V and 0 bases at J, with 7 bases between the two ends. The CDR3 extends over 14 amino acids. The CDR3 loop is CASSPTANTGELFF. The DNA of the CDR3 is TGCGCCAGCAGCCCGACAGCGAACACCGGGGAGCTGTTTTTT.

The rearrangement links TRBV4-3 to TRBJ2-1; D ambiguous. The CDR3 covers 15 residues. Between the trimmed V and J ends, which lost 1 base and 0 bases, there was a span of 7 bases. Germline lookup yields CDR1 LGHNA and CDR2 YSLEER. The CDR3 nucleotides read TGCGCCAGCAGCCAAGTTAGGAGCTCCTACAATGAGCAGTTCTTC. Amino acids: CASSQVRSSYNEQFF.

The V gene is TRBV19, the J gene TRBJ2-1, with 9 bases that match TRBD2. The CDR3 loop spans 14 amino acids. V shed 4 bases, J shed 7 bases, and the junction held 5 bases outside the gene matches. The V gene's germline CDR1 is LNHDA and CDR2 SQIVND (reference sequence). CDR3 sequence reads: CASSTGLATNEQFF. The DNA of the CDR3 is TGTGCCAGTAGTACGGGACTAGCCACAAATGAGCAGTTCTTC.